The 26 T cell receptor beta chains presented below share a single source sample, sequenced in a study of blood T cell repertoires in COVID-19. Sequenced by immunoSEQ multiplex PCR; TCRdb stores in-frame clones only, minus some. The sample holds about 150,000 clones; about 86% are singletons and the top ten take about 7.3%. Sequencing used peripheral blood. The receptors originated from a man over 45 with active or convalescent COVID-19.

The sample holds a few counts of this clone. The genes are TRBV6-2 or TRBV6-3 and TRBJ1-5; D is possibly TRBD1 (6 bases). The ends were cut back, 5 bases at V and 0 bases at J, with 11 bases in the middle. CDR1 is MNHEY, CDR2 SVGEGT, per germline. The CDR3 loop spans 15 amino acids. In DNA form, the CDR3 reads TGTGCCAGCAGTGACGGGACATATAGCAATCAGCCCCAGCATTTT. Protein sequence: CASSDGTYSNQPQHF.

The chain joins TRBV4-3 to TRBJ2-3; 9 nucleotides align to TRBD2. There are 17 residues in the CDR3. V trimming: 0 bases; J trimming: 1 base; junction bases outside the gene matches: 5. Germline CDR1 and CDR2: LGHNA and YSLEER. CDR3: CASSQEQAGGRTDTQYF. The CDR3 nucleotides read TGCGCCAGCAGCCAAGAGCAAGCGGGGGGACGCACAGATACGCAGTATTTT.

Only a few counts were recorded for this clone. CDR3 DNA sequence: TGCAGCGTTAACTCGCCAGGGTCGGATGGCTACACCTTC. Translated, it gives CSVNSPGSDGYTF. The chain joins TRBV29-1 to TRBJ1-2, with a weak D call TRBD1 (5 bases). CDR3 length: 13 residues. Trimming stripped 5 bases from V and 6 bases from J, with 16 bases between. Per germline, CDR1 SQVTM and CDR2 ANQGSEA.

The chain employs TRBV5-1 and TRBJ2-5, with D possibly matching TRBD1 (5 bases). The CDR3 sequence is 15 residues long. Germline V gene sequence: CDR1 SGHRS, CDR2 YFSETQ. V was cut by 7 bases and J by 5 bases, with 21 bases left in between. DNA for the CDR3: TGCGCCAGCTGCTGGAGAAACAGGAACGGGGAGACCCAGTACTTC. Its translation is CASCWRNRNGETQYF.

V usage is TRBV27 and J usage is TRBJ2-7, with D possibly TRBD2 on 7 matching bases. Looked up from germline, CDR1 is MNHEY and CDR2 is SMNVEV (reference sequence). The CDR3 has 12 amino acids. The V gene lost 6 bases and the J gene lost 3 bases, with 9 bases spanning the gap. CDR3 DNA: TGTGCCAGCAGGGGGGGGCTCTACGAGCAGTACTTC. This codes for CASRGGLYEQYF.

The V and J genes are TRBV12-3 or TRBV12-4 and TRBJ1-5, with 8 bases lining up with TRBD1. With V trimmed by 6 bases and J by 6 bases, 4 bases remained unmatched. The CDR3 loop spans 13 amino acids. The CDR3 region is CASSWTGTQPQHF. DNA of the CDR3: TGTGCCAGCAGCTGGACAGGGACTCAGCCCCAGCATTTT.

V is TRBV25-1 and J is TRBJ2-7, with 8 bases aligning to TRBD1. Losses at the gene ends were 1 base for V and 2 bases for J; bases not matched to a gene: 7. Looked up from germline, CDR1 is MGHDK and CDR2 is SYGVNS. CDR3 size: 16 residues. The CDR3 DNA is TGTGCCAGCAGTGAATTTGGGACAGGAGGCACCTACGAGCAGTACTTC. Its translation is CASSEFGTGGTYEQYF.

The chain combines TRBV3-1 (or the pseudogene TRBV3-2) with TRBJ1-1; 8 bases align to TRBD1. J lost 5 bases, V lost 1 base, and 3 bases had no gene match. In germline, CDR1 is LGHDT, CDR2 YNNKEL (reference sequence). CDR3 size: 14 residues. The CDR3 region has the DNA TGTGCCAGCAGCCAAGGGACAGGGAGGACTGAAGCTTTCTTT. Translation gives CASSQGTGRTEAFF.

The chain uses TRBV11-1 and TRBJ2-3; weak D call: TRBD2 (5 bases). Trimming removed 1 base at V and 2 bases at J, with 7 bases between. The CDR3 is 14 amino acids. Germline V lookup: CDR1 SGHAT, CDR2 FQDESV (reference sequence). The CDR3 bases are TGTGCCAGCAGCTTAGGAGCGGCCACAGATACGCAGTATTTT. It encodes CASSLGAATDTQYF.

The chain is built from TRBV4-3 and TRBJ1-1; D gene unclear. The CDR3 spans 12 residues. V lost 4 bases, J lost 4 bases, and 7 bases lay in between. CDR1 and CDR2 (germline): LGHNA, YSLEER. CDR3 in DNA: TGCGCCAGCAGCCTCGGGAGCACTGAAGCTTTCTTT. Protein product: CASSLGSTEAFF.

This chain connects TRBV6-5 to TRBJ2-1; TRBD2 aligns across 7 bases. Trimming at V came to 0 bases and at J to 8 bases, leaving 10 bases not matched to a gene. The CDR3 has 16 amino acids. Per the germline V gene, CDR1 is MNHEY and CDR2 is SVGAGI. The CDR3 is CASSYSRPREGYEQFF. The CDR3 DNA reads TGTGCCAGCAGTTACTCGAGGCCCAGGGAGGGCTATGAGCAGTTCTTC.

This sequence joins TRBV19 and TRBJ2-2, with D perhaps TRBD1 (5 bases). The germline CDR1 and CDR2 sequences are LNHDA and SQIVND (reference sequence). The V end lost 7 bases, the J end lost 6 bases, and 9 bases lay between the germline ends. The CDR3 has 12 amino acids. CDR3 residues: CASTQTAGELFF. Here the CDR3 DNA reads TGTGCCAGTACCCAGACAGCCGGGGAGCTGTTTTTT.

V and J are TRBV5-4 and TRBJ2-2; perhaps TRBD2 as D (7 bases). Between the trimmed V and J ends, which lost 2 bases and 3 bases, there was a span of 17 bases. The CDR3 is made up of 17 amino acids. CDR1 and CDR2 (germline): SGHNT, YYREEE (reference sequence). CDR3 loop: CASSFVRGGADTGELFF. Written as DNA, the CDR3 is TGTGCCAGCAGCTTTGTAAGAGGGGGGGCGGACACCGGGGAGCTGTTTTTT.

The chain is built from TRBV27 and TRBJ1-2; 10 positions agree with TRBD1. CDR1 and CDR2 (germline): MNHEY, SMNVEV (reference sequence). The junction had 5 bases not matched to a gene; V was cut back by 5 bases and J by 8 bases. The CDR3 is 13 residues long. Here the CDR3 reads CASSPETGGGYTF. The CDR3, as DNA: TGTGCCAGCAGTCCCGAGACAGGGGGCGGCTACACCTTC.

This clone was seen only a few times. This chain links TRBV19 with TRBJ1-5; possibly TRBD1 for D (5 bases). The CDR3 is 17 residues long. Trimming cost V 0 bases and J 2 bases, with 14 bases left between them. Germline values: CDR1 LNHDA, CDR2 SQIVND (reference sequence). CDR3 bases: TGTGCCAGTAGTATAGATCATGGGGGGAGGGGCAATCAGCCCCAGCATTTT. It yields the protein CASSIDHGGRGNQPQHF.

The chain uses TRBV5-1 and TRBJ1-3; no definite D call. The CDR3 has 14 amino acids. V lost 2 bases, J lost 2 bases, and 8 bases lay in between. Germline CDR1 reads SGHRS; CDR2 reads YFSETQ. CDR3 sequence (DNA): TGCGCCAGCAGCTTAACCGGGACTGGAAACACCATATATTTT. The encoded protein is CASSLTGTGNTIYF.

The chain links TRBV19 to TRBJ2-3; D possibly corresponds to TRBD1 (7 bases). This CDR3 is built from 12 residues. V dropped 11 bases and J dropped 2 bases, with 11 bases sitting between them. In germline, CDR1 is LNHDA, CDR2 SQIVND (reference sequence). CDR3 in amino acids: CASGGPTDTQYF. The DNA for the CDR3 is TGTGCCTCAGGGGGGCCCACAGATACGCAGTATTTT.

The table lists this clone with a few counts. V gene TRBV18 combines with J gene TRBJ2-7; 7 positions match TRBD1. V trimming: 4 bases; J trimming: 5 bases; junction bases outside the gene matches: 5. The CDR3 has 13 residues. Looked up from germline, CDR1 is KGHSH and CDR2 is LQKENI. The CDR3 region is CASSRMTGHEQYF. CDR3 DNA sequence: TGTGCCAGCTCACGAATGACAGGGCACGAGCAGTACTTC.

CDR3 nucleotides: TGTGCCAGTGGGCCCGGGACTATGACCTACGAGCAGTACTTC. It codes for CASGPGTMTYEQYF. The V call is TRBV9, the J call TRBJ2-7; 7 bases map to TRBD2. Looked up from germline, CDR1 is SGDLS and CDR2 is YYNGEE. The CDR3 length is 14 residues. V dropped 8 bases and J dropped 2; count of bases not matched to a gene: 10.

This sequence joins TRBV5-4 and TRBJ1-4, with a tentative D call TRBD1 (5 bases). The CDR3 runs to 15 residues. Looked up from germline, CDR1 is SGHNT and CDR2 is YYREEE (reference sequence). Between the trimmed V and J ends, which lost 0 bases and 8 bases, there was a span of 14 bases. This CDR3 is CASSLEGQGNEKLFF. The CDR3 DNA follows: TGTGCCAGCAGCTTGGAGGGGCAGGGAAACGAAAAACTGTTTTTT.

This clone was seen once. The CDR3 coding sequence is TGTGCCAGCAGCTTAGCTAGCGGGGAGTGGGAGACCCAGTACTTC. Amino acid sequence: CASSLASGEWETQYF. The chain links TRBV5-4 to TRBJ2-5, with 9 bases fitting TRBD2. CDR1 and CDR2 (germline): SGHNT, YYREEE (reference sequence). After removal of 2 bases from V and 5 bases from J, the junction contained 7 bases not matched to a gene. The CDR3 covers 15 residues. The variable domain in full, with the rest retrieved from reference TRBV5-4 and TRBJ2-5, is ETGVTQSPTHLIKTRGQQVTLRCSSQSGHNTVSWYQQALGQGPQFIFQYYREEENGRGNFPPRFSGLQFPNYSSELNVNALELDDSALYLCASSLASGEWETQYFGPGTRLLVL.

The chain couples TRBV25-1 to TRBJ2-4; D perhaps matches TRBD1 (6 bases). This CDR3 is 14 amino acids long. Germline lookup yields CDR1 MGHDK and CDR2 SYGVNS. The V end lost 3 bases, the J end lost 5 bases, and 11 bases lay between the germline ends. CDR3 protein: CASSEWAGENIQYF. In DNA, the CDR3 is TGTGCCAGCAGTGAGTGGGCAGGGGAAAACATTCAGTACTTC.

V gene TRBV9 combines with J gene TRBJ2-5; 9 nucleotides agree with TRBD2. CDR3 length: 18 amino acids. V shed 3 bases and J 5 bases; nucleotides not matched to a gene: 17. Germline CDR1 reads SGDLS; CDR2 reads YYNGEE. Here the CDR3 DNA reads TGTGCCAGCAGCGGAGGGGGTAGCGGGAGACGGGTCCGGGAGACCCAGTACTTC. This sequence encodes CASSGGGSGRRVRETQYF.

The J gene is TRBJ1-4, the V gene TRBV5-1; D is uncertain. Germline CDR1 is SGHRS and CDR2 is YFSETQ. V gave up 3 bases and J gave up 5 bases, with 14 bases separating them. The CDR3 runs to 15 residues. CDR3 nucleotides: TGCGCCAGCAGCTCAGATAGGAGCCGAAATGAAAAACTGTTTTTT. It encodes CASSSDRSRNEKLFF.

The CDR3 reads CASSLANLGQGNSGNTIYF. DNA for the CDR3: TGTGCCAGCAGCTTAGCGAATCTGGGACAGGGGAACTCTGGAAACACCATATATTTT. The J gene is TRBJ1-3, the V gene TRBV7-2, with 10 bases aligning to TRBD1. The CDR3 covers 19 residues. The V gene end was trimmed by 0 bases and the J gene end by 0 bases; junction bases not matched to a gene: 8. From germline, CDR1 is SGHTA and CDR2 FQGNSA.

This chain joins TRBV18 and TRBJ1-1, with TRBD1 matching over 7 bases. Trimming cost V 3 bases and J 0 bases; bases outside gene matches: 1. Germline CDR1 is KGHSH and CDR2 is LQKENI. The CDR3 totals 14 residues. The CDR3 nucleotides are TGTGCCAGCTCACCCGGGACAGTGAACACTGAAGCTTTCTTT. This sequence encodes CASSPGTVNTEAFF.